The next 30 T cell receptor beta chains were all read from a single sample in a study of blood T cell repertoires in COVID-19. Clones were read by immunoSEQ multiplex PCR, and TCRdb kept only the in-frame ones, dropping some. The table lists roughly 64,000 clones, around 86% of them singletons. Sequencing was carried out using peripheral blood. The source of these receptors is a man aged 50 to 59 with active COVID-19.

CDR3 DNA: TGTGCCAGCAGTTACTCGTCGGGGTACACCGGGGAGCTGTTTTTT. This translates into CASSYSSGYTGELFF. The chain carries TRBV6-2 or TRBV6-3 and TRBJ2-2; perhaps TRBD2 as D (5 bases). The CDR3 covers 15 residues. Germline V gene data show CDR1 as MNHEY and CDR2 as SVGEGT. The V and J ends lost 0 bases and 3 bases respectively, with 8 bases between them.

This chain connects TRBV6-2 or TRBV6-3 to TRBJ1-5, with 10 bases that match TRBD1. This CDR3 spans 16 amino acids. V shed 0 bases and J 5 bases; nucleotides not matched to a gene: 4. Looked up from germline, CDR1 is MNHEY and CDR2 is SVGEGT. The CDR3 sequence: CASSYSLDRGHQPQHF. In DNA form, the CDR3 reads TGTGCCAGCAGTTACTCCCTCGACAGGGGGCATCAGCCCCAGCATTTT.

This sequence joins TRBV7-2 and TRBJ2-3; 10 positions match TRBD2. CDR3 length: 15 amino acids. The junction had 1 base not matched to a gene; V was cut back by 3 bases and J by 1 base. Germline CDR1 SGHTA, CDR2 FQGNSA. CDR3 region: CASSLGTSGTDTQYF. CDR3 DNA sequence: TGTGCCAGCAGCTTGGGGACTAGCGGCACAGATACGCAGTATTTT.

The J gene is TRBJ2-5, the V gene TRBV10-3; a possible D gene is TRBD2 (6 bases). The CDR3 sequence is 13 residues long. Germline V CDR1 and CDR2: ENHRY, SYGVKD. V lost 8 bases and J lost 1, with 11 bases in between. CDR3 coding DNA: TGTGCCATCGCCCGGGACTCCCAAGAGACCCAGTACTTC. This encodes CAIARDSQETQYF.

There are a few counts of this clone. This chain connects TRBV6-5 to TRBJ2-1; 13 bases align to TRBD2. This CDR3 region has 13 residues. J was trimmed by 10 bases and V by 6 bases; bases with no gene match: 3. In germline, CDR1 is MNHEY, CDR2 SVGAGI. CDR3 region: CASRLGLAGEQFF. CDR3 coding DNA: TGTGCCAGCAGGCTGGGACTAGCGGGGGAGCAGTTCTTC.

The gene calls are TRBV6-4 and TRBJ2-3; D might be TRBD2 (6 bases). The germline V gene has CDR1 MRHNA and CDR2 SNTAGT. This CDR3 has 16 amino acids. Trimming removed 6 bases from V and 3 bases from J, with 19 bases in between. CDR3 amino acids: CASSPGPRESTDTQYF. CDR3 bases: TGTGCCAGCAGCCCGGGGCCCCGGGAGAGTACAGATACGCAGTATTTT.

In the case of this clone: At one boundary the junction diverges from the germline segment, which might be a read error. The chain joins TRBV11-2 to TRBJ2-1; D is unclear. The CDR3 has 11 residues. In germline, CDR1 is SGHAT, CDR2 FQNNGV. The CDR3 is CASSLSVSEVF. The CDR3 coding sequence is TGTGCCAGCAGCTTATCCGTTAGTGAGGTCTTC.

The J gene is TRBJ2-7, the V gene TRBV7-9; D gene uncertain. The CDR3 length is 14 residues. Germline V lookup: CDR1 SEHNR, CDR2 FQNEAQ (reference sequence). The V gene lost 0 bases and the J gene lost 6 bases, with 12 bases spanning the gap. The CDR3 nucleotides read TGTGCCAGCAGCTTAGCCTCTGTTACGGGCGAGCAGTACTTC. It specifies CASSLASVTGEQYF.

The chain is built from TRBV29-1 and TRBJ2-3, with 8 bases that match TRBD1. The CDR3 runs 15 residues. Germline CDR1 and CDR2: SQVTM and ANQGSEA. Losses at the gene ends were 4 bases for V and 0 bases for J; bases not matched to a gene: 6. The CDR3 region has the DNA TGCAGCGTTGGCGACAGGGGTATTAGCACAGATACGCAGTATTTT. It translates to CSVGDRGISTDTQYF.

The chain recombines TRBV7-2 with TRBJ2-1; TRBD1 is a possible D gene (5 bases). Trimming shortened V by 5 bases and J by 4 bases, and 12 bases separated the two germline ends. The length of the CDR3 is 14 residues. Per the germline V gene, CDR1 is SGHTA and CDR2 is FQGNSA. CDR3 nucleotides: TGTGCCAGCAGCCCGGACAAGGGATACAATGAGCAGTTCTTC. Translated: CASSPDKGYNEQFF.

This rearrangement joins TRBV7-2 to TRBJ2-5; TRBD2 might be the D (5 bases). This CDR3 has 14 residues. Germline CDR1 SGHTA, CDR2 FQGNSA. V lost 5 bases to trimming and J lost 4 bases, with 14 bases between them. CDR3 coding DNA: TGTGCCAGCAGCCCCGGGGTTTCCCTAGAGACCCAGTACTTC. It encodes CASSPGVSLETQYF.

The rearrangement joins TRBV5-1 to TRBJ2-3; 8 positions match TRBD2. V lost 4 bases and J lost 2; bases outside the gene matches: 12. CDR3 length equals 17 residues. Germline V CDR1 and CDR2: SGHRS, YFSETQ. The CDR3 DNA reads TGCGCCAGCAGCGTTGACTTTGCGGGGGGCATCACAGATACGCAGTATTTT. Protein sequence: CASSVDFAGGITDTQYF. The full variable domain, its missing parts supplied by reference TRBV5-1 and TRBJ2-3, is KAGVTQTPRYLIKTRGQQVTLSCSPISGHRSVSWYQQTPGQGLQFLFEYFSETQRNKGNFPGRFSGRQFSNSRSEMNVSTLELGDSALYLCASSVDFAGGITDTQYFGPGTRLTVL.

The rearrangement uses TRBV18 and TRBJ2-7; D remains ambiguous. Germline loops: CDR1 KGHSH, CDR2 LQKENI. This CDR3 is built from 13 residues. V was clipped by 2 bases and J by 7 bases, with 12 bases between them. CDR3 amino acids: CASSPNPVREQYF. DNA for the CDR3: TGTGCCAGCTCACCAAACCCCGTCAGGGAGCAGTACTTC. Full variable domain (missing parts from reference TRBV18 and TRBJ2-7): NAGVMQNPRHLVRRRGQEARLRCSPMKGHSHVYWYRQLPEEGLKFMVYLQKENIIDESGMPKERFSAEFPKEGPSILRIQQVVRGDSAAYFCASSPNPVREQYFGPGTRLTVT.

This clone was counted a single time. The chain employs TRBV6-4 and TRBJ2-1, with TRBD2 matching 9 bases. The germline gives CDR1 MRHNA, CDR2 SNTAGT. V was pared by 6 bases and J by 6 bases, with 6 bases of the junction left unmatched. CDR3 length: 14 amino acids. DNA of the CDR3: TGTGCCAGCAGGTATAGCGGGAGAAGCAATGAGCAGTTCTTC. Its translation is CASRYSGRSNEQFF.

V gene TRBV3-1 (or the pseudogene TRBV3-2) combines with J gene TRBJ1-6; no reliable D call. The ends were cut back, 1 base at V and 11 bases at J, with 6 bases in the middle. The CDR3 sequence is 12 residues long. Germline V gene lookup returns CDR1 LGHDT and CDR2 YNNKEL (reference sequence). CDR3 DNA: TGTGCCAGCAGCCAAGTTGAGACACCCCTCCACTTT. Amino acid sequence: CASSQVETPLHF.

This chain links TRBV28 with TRBJ2-3, with 8 nucleotides matching TRBD2. The V segment lost 6 bases and the J segment 2 bases; nucleotides outside the gene matches: 7. Germline loops: CDR1 MDHEN, CDR2 SYDVKM. The CDR3 runs to 15 residues. CDR3 amino acids: CASSLTGGPTDTQYF. CDR3 bases: TGTGCCAGCAGCCTAACGGGAGGGCCCACAGATACGCAGTATTTT.

This clone was found once. V gene TRBV5-1 combines with J gene TRBJ2-7, with 8 bases lining up with TRBD1. J was trimmed by 5 bases and V by 2 bases; bases with no gene match: 6. This CDR3 comprises 14 residues. Germline V lookup: CDR1 SGHRS, CDR2 YFSETQ. The CDR3 sequence is CASSFGQGHDEQYF. CDR3 DNA: TGCGCCAGCAGCTTTGGACAGGGTCATGACGAGCAGTACTTC.

The chain couples TRBV7-9 to TRBJ2-2; D is unresolved. Germline V gene data show CDR1 as SEHNR and CDR2 as FQNEAQ (reference sequence). The CDR3 has 12 residues. V was cut by 5 bases and J by 3 bases, with 4 bases left in between. DNA of the CDR3: TGTGCCAGCAGCCGAGACACCGGGGAGCTGTTTTTT. Protein product: CASSRDTGELFF.

The V gene is TRBV5-6, the J gene TRBJ1-4, with 7 nucleotides matching TRBD1. Germline lookup yields CDR1 SGHDT and CDR2 YYEEEE. The CDR3 sequence is 17 residues long. V dropped 1 base and J dropped 0; count of bases not matched to a gene: 6. The chain's CDR3 is CASSLSGQLTTNEKLFF. CDR3 DNA: TGTGCCAGCAGCTTGTCGGGACAGCTAACAACTAATGAAAAACTGTTTTTT.

The chain uses TRBV6-6 and TRBJ1-1; 8 bases map to TRBD1. There are 14 residues in the CDR3. The V segment lost 6 bases and the J segment 4 bases; nucleotides outside the gene matches: 7. The germline CDR1 and CDR2 sequences are MNHNY and SVGAGI (reference sequence). The CDR3 loop is CASRLFDRGTEAFF. The DNA of the CDR3 is TGTGCCAGCAGATTATTCGACAGGGGCACTGAAGCTTTCTTT.

V and J are TRBV10-2 and TRBJ1-1; the D gene is possibly TRBD1 (6 bases). The V gene's germline CDR1 is WSHSY and CDR2 SAAADI. The CDR3 has 14 residues. The V gene lost 2 bases and the J gene lost 1 base, with 8 bases spanning the gap. The CDR3 nucleotides are TGCGCCAGCAGTGAGGCGGGGGCGAACACTGAAGCTTTCTTT. This sequence encodes CASSEAGANTEAFF.

The chain recombines TRBV4-1 with TRBJ1-4, with D tentatively TRBD1 (5 bases). The germline gives CDR1 MGHRA, CDR2 YSYEKL. The CDR3 has 16 amino acids. V was clipped by 2 bases and J by 7 bases, with 17 bases between them. The CDR3 nucleotides are TGCGCCAGCAGCCAATCAGGCAGGGTGCTAGTTGAAAAACTGTTTTTT. It encodes CASSQSGRVLVEKLFF.

This chain uses TRBV29-1 with TRBJ2-2; 9 bases fit TRBD2. Germline loops: CDR1 SQVTM, CDR2 ANQGSEA. V lost 7 bases and J lost 5; bases outside the gene matches: 14. This CDR3 spans 16 amino acids. CDR3 in amino acids: CSAGASGVGLTGELFF. Here the CDR3 DNA reads TGCAGCGCCGGAGCTAGCGGGGTGGGCCTGACCGGGGAGCTGTTTTTT.

The genes are TRBV7-9 and TRBJ2-7; 9 bases map to TRBD1. In germline, CDR1 is SEHNR, CDR2 FQNEAQ (reference sequence). V shed 3 bases and J 2 bases; nucleotides not matched to a gene: 5. The CDR3 loop spans 15 amino acids. CDR3 sequence (DNA): TGTGCCAGCAGCTTGGAGGGGGACAGGGCCTACGAGCAGTACTTC. Translation: CASSLEGDRAYEQYF.

Only a few counts were recorded for this clone. The chain employs TRBV5-1 and TRBJ2-5; 8 nucleotides align to TRBD1. V dropped 3 bases and J dropped 5; count of bases not matched to a gene: 6. The CDR3 covers 14 residues. CDR1 SGHRS and CDR2 YFSETQ come from the germline V gene. Here the CDR3 DNA reads TGCGCCAGCAGCTCACCAGGGGGCGCGGAGACCCAGTACTTC. Translation gives CASSSPGGAETQYF. The complete variable domain, with remaining parts taken from reference TRBV5-1 and TRBJ2-5, reads KAGVTQTPRYLIKTRGQQVTLSCSPISGHRSVSWYQQTPGQGLQFLFEYFSETQRNKGNFPGRFSGRQFSNSRSEMNVSTLELGDSALYLCASSSPGGAETQYFGPGTRLLVL.

This rearrangement joins TRBV3-1 (or the pseudogene TRBV3-2) to TRBJ2-3; 9 bases agree with TRBD2. The CDR3 spans 15 residues. CDR1 is LGHDT, CDR2 YNNKEL, per germline (reference sequence). Trimming cost V 0 bases and J 4 bases; bases outside gene matches: 2. CDR3 in amino acids: CASSQDVAGADTQYF. CDR3 sequence (DNA): TGTGCCAGCAGCCAAGATGTAGCGGGAGCAGATACGCAGTATTTT.

The genes are TRBV4-1 and TRBJ1-5, with no clear D. From germline, CDR1 is MGHRA and CDR2 YSYEKL. The CDR3 contains 12 residues. V was trimmed by 0 bases and J by 10 bases, leaving 7 bases between them. The CDR3 spells CASSQEAGPQHF. DNA of the CDR3: TGCGCCAGCAGCCAAGAAGCAGGACCCCAGCATTTT.

The chain carries TRBV19 and TRBJ2-2; TRBD1 matches at 7 bases. CDR1 and CDR2 (germline): LNHDA, SQIVND (reference sequence). Trimming took 4 bases from V and 2 from J; bases not matched to a gene: 10. The CDR3 totals 17 residues. The CDR3 region is CASSKAGTVGNTGELFF. DNA of the CDR3: TGTGCCAGTAGTAAAGCCGGGACAGTTGGAAACACCGGGGAGCTGTTTTTT.

The genes are TRBV6-2 or TRBV6-3 and TRBJ2-7; D unclear. This CDR3 contains 12 residues. V was pared by 6 bases and J by 3 bases, with 9 bases between. Germline V gene data show CDR1 as MNHEY and CDR2 as SVGEGT. This CDR3 is CASSTPDYEQYF. As DNA, the CDR3 is TGTGCCAGCAGCACCCCAGACTACGAGCAGTACTTC.

The chain links TRBV2 to TRBJ2-5, with 12 bases aligning to TRBD2. In germline, CDR1 is SNHLY, CDR2 FYNNEI. This CDR3 is built from 17 residues. J was trimmed by 7 bases and V by 6 bases; bases with no gene match: 15. CDR3 sequence: CASRAGLAGPGIGTQYF. For the CDR3, the DNA is TGTGCCAGCAGAGCCGGACTAGCGGGGCCGGGTATCGGGACCCAGTACTTC.